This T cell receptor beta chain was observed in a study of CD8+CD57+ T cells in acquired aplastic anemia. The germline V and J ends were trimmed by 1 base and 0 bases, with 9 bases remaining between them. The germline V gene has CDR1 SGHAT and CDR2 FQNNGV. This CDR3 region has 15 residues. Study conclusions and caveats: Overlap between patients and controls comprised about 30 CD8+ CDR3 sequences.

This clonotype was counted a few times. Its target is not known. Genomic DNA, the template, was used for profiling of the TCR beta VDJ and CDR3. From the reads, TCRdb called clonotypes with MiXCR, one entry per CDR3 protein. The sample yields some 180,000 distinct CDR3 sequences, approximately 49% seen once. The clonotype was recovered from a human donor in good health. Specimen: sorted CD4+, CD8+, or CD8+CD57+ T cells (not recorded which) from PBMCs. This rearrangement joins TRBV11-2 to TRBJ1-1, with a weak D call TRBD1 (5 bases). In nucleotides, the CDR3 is TGTGCCAGCAGCTTAGGACAGACCATGAACACTGAAGCTTTCTTT. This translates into CASSLGQTMNTEAFF. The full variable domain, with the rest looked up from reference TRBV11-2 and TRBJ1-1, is EAGVAQSPRYKIIEKRQSVAFWCNPISGHATLYWYQQILGQGPKLLIQFQNNGVVDDSQLPKDRFSAERLKGVDSTLKIQPAKLEDSAVYLCASSLGQTMNTEAFFGQGTRLTVV.